One and the same sample provided the 19 T cell receptor beta chains below, sequenced in a study of technical replicates of blood from several donors. Clones were read by immunoSEQ multiplex PCR, and TCRdb kept only the in-frame ones, dropping some. Among tens of thousands of clones listed, 93% were seen once. Sequenced input: T cells isolated from PBMCs. The origin of the receptors is a human donor in good health.

The gene calls are TRBV9 and TRBJ1-6; unclear D gene. The germline V and J ends were trimmed by 0 bases and 13 bases, with 14 bases remaining between them. Germline CDR1 and CDR2: SGDLS and YYNGEE. This CDR3 region has 14 residues. CDR3 residues: CASSVDGRTPPLHF. The CDR3 DNA is TGTGCCAGCAGCGTAGATGGGCGGACTCCTCCCCTCCACTTT. Full variable domain (missing parts from reference TRBV9 and TRBJ1-6): DSGVTQTPKHLITATGQRVTLRCSPRSGDLSVYWYQQSLDQGLQFLIQYYNGEERAKGNILERFSAQQFPDLHSELNLSSLELGDSALYFCASSVDGRTPPLHFGNGTRLTVT.

The chain links TRBV6-5 to TRBJ1-1; unclear D gene. This CDR3 spans 16 amino acids. Trimming removed 2 bases from V and 5 bases from J, with 18 bases in between. In germline, CDR1 is MNHEY, CDR2 SVGAGI. CDR3 residues: CASSYAGGGWGTEAFF. CDR3 bases: TGTGCCAGCAGTTACGCGGGTGGAGGATGGGGTACTGAAGCTTTCTTT.

This sequence joins TRBV7-9 and TRBJ2-1, with 10 positions matching TRBD2. Germline values: CDR1 SEHNR, CDR2 FQNEAQ (reference sequence). V dropped 4 bases and J dropped 3; count of bases not matched to a gene: 15. The CDR3 is 19 residues long. CDR3 region: CASSSPGLATKRNYNEQFF. CDR3 DNA sequence: TGTGCCAGCAGCTCACCGGGACTAGCGACCAAAAGAAACTACAATGAGCAGTTCTTC.

CDR3 protein: CASRTHEGFETQYF. The CDR3 DNA follows: TGTGCCAGCAGGACCCATGAGGGATTTGAGACCCAGTACTTC. The chain is built from TRBV6-1 and TRBJ2-5; tentative D call: TRBD2 (5 bases). Germline V lookup: CDR1 MNHNS, CDR2 SASEGT. This CDR3 spans 14 amino acids. Deletions cut 6 bases from V and 5 bases from J, with 16 bases between.

This clone was seen once. The V call is TRBV28, the J call TRBJ1-5; no reliable D call. The germline gives CDR1 MDHEN, CDR2 SYDVKM. Trimming pared 5 bases from V and 0 bases from J, leaving 17 bases between. This CDR3 is 17 amino acids long. CDR3 sequence: CASSKPLLSYSNQPQHF. Written as DNA, the CDR3 is TGTGCCAGCAGTAAACCCCTATTAAGTTATAGCAATCAGCCCCAGCATTTT. Supplemented by reference TRBV28 and TRBJ1-5, the full variable domain reads DVKVTQSSRYLVKRTGEKVFLECVQDMDHENMFWYRQDPGLGLRLIYFSYDVKMKEKGDIPEGYSVSREKKERFSLILESASTNQTSMYLCASSKPLLSYSNQPQHFGDGTRLSIL.

J is TRBJ2-1 and V is TRBV18, with 7 bases lining up with TRBD2. Germline loops: CDR1 KGHSH, CDR2 LQKENI. CDR3 size: 16 residues. Germline trimming cut 4 bases from V and 9 bases from J; bases unmatched to any gene: 15. CDR3 coding DNA: TGTGCCAGCTCACAAACAGATCCGGGGGGTAAAGGTGAGCAGTTCTTC. It translates to CASSQTDPGGKGEQFF. The full variable domain, its missing parts supplied by reference TRBV18 and TRBJ2-1, is NAGVMQNPRHLVRRRGQEARLRCSPMKGHSHVYWYRQLPEEGLKFMVYLQKENIIDESGMPKERFSAEFPKEGPSILRIQQVVRGDSAAYFCASSQTDPGGKGEQFFGPGTRLTVL.

V usage is TRBV29-1 and J usage is TRBJ1-2, with a possible D match to TRBD1 (6 bases). Trimming removed 6 bases at V and 1 base at J, with 9 bases between. The CDR3 loop spans 12 amino acids. In germline, CDR1 is SQVTM, CDR2 ANQGSEA. CDR3: CSVQQGNYGYTF. CDR3 bases: TGCAGCGTCCAACAGGGTAACTATGGCTACACCTTC.

The gene calls are TRBV4-1 and TRBJ1-4; 10 bases map to TRBD1. The CDR3 is made up of 16 amino acids. From germline, CDR1 is MGHRA and CDR2 YSYEKL. J lost 8 bases, V lost 4 bases, and 10 bases had no gene match. This CDR3 reads CASSRLEGQGNEKLFF. DNA of the CDR3: TGCGCCAGCAGCCGCCTCGAGGGACAGGGGAACGAAAAACTGTTTTTT.

V is TRBV10-3 and J is TRBJ2-7; 7 bases align to TRBD2. The CDR3 consists of 14 residues. With 10 bases clipped from V and 0 bases from J, the junction kept 9 bases outside the gene matches. Germline V lookup: CDR1 ENHRY, CDR2 SYGVKD. CDR3 coding DNA: TGTGCCACCACGGCGGGGGAAGGCTCCTACGAGCAGTACTTC. Protein: CATTAGEGSYEQYF.

V and J are TRBV6-6 and TRBJ1-1, with 7 positions matching TRBD1. CDR1 and CDR2 from the germline V gene are MNHNY and SVGAGI (reference sequence). Losses at the gene ends were 2 bases for V and 8 bases for J; bases not matched to a gene: 5. The length of the CDR3 is 13 residues. This CDR3 reads CASSYGGTVEAFF. In DNA, the CDR3 is TGTGCCAGCAGTTACGGAGGGACAGTAGAAGCTTTCTTT.

V gene TRBV11-3 combines with J gene TRBJ1-6, with a tentative D call TRBD1 (6 bases). The CDR3 is made up of 15 amino acids. Per the germline V gene, CDR1 is SGHNT and CDR2 is YENEEA. V was cut by 4 bases and J by 10 bases, with 17 bases left in between. The CDR3 DNA reads TGTGCCAGCAGCTCCTCGACAGGCTCTTTGTCACCCCTCCACTTT. This sequence encodes CASSSSTGSLSPLHF.

This clone was seen once. V is TRBV29-1 and J is TRBJ1-1; TRBD1 is a possible D gene (5 bases). V lost 2 bases and J lost 8, with 18 bases in between. Per germline, CDR1 SQVTM and CDR2 ANQGSEA. This CDR3 is built from 14 residues. CDR3 residues: CSVESGTGLREAFF. CDR3 sequence (DNA): TGCAGCGTTGAAAGTGGTACAGGCCTCAGGGAAGCTTTCTTT.

Here the CDR3 reads CASSRLPRSSYNEQFF. CDR3 in DNA: TGTGCCAGTAGTAGATTGCCTAGGAGCTCCTACAATGAGCAGTTCTTC. The chain links TRBV19 to TRBJ2-1; D remains unclear. Germline values: CDR1 LNHDA, CDR2 SQIVND (reference sequence). This CDR3 is built from 16 residues. V lost 4 bases, J lost 0 bases, and 13 bases lay in between.

The CDR3 spells CASSFDSDRAGGTEAFF. In DNA form, the CDR3 reads TGTGCCAGCAGTTTTGACTCGGATCGGGCGGGTGGCACTGAAGCTTTCTTT. The chain links TRBV28 to TRBJ1-1; D unclear. Trimming removed 3 bases from V and 4 bases from J, with 21 bases in between. The CDR3 is made up of 17 amino acids. Germline V gives CDR1 MDHEN, CDR2 SYDVKM.

The chain recombines TRBV2 with TRBJ2-1, with TRBD2 matching 7 bases. Germline V CDR1 and CDR2: SNHLY, FYNNEI. V lost 3 bases and J lost 4; bases outside the gene matches: 3. This CDR3 has 14 amino acids. For the CDR3, the DNA is TGTGCCAGCAGTGATAGGCGGGGGTACAATGAGCAGTTCTTC. Its translation is CASSDRRGYNEQFF.

The V and J genes are TRBV11-2 and TRBJ2-7, with D perhaps TRBD2 (6 bases). V gave up 1 base and J gave up 3 bases, with 13 bases separating them. This CDR3 contains 15 residues. In germline, CDR1 is SGHAT, CDR2 FQNNGV. The CDR3 sequence is CASSLGATGVYEQYF. The CDR3 DNA follows: TGTGCCAGCAGCTTAGGTGCCACGGGGGTCTACGAGCAGTACTTC.

The rearrangement uses TRBV30 and TRBJ1-1; D perhaps matches TRBD1 (5 bases). CDR3 length equals 16 residues. V was clipped by 7 bases and J by 4 bases, with 25 bases between them. Looked up from germline, CDR1 is GTSNPN and CDR2 is SVGIG (reference sequence). CDR3 in DNA: TGTGCCTCGGGGGGGGAGGGACGCGTTTTGGTCACTGAAGCTTTCTTT. It is translated as CASGGEGRVLVTEAFF.

The DNA for the CDR3 is TGTGCCAGCAGCAATACAGGGTATAATGAAAAACTGTTTTTT. It is translated as CASSNTGYNEKLFF. The J gene is TRBJ1-4, the V gene TRBV6-1; perhaps TRBD1 as D (6 bases). This CDR3 comprises 14 residues. Germline V lookup: CDR1 MNHNS, CDR2 SASEGT. The V end lost 6 bases, the J end lost 4 bases, and 12 bases lay between the germline ends.

The chain has TRBV25-1 and TRBJ1-1; D uncertain. Trimming stripped 7 bases from V and 1 base from J, with 13 bases between. Germline lookup yields CDR1 MGHDK and CDR2 SYGVNS. This CDR3 is 14 amino acids long. CDR3: CASTPFAGNTEAFF. CDR3 bases: TGTGCCAGCACGCCTTTTGCAGGGAACACTGAAGCTTTCTTT. The variable domain in full, completed from reference TRBV25-1 and TRBJ1-1, reads EADIYQTPRYLVIGTGKKITLECSQTMGHDKMYWYQQDPGMELHLIHYSYGVNSTEKGDLSSESTVSRIRTEHFPLTLESARPSHTSQYLCASTPFAGNTEAFFGQGTRLTVV.